The clone carrying this T cell receptor (beta chain) showed up just a few times. The CDR3 contains 15 residues. V gave up 4 bases and J gave up 2 bases, with 15 bases separating them. Germline CDR1 SGHRS, CDR2 YFSETQ. MiXCR was run by TCRdb on the 5' RACE reads, yielding one entry per CDR3 protein. The repertoire holds under 1 million distinct CDR3 sequences, roughly an eighth seen once, with around 1.5% in the top ten. The sample originates from a study of identical twins. This sample was shared with a second study, whose subject was yellow fever vaccine responses in identical twins.

The chain couples TRBV5-1 to TRBJ2-5; D unclear. Sequencing input: PBMCs. The clonotype comes from a woman aged 18-29 years in good health. CDR3 loop: CASSPGPTQQETQYF. The CDR3 DNA is TGCGCCAGCAGCCCCGGACCAACCCAGCAAGAGACCCAGTACTTC.